One sample yielded the 9 T cell receptor beta chains listed below, sequenced in a study of blood T cells in healthy people across ages. The authors ran a second PCR of about 7 to 12 cycles using a sample-barcoded 5' primer and a J-beta primer mix. From the 5' RACE reads, TCRdb called clonotypes with MiXCR, one entry per CDR3 protein. The sample records just under 750,000 distinct CDR3 sequences, approximately 21% being singletons. Input material: blood. These TCRs come from a man between 65 and 79 years old in good health.

The chain is built from TRBV12-3 or TRBV12-4 and TRBJ2-4, with D possibly TRBD1 on 5 matching bases. There are 14 residues in the CDR3. V was shortened by 4 bases and J by 1 base, with 8 bases between the two germline ends. The CDR3 bases are TGTGCCAGCAGTTCCGGACACGCCAAAAACATTCAGTACTTC. This sequence encodes CASSSGHAKNIQYF.

This sequence joins TRBV12-3 or TRBV12-4 and TRBJ1-2; weak D call: TRBD1 (5 bases). This CDR3 comprises 16 residues. V was cut by 2 bases and J by 5 bases, with 18 bases left in between. DNA for the CDR3: TGTGCCAGCAGTTTACGGAGAGCCGGGGGGGATTATGGCTACACCTTC. Amino acid sequence: CASSLRRAGGDYGYTF.

This clonotype has at least ten counts. V usage is TRBV3-1 and J usage is TRBJ2-3, with D possibly being TRBD1 (6 bases). Germline CDR1 is LGHDT and CDR2 is YNNKEL (reference sequence). This CDR3 is 16 amino acids long. The V and J ends lost 3 bases and 1 base respectively, with 14 bases between them. The CDR3 is CASSHRQGGGTDTQYF. The CDR3 DNA reads as TGTGCCAGCAGCCACCGCCAAGGGGGTGGCACAGATACGCAGTATTTT.

This chain joins TRBV12-3 or TRBV12-4 and TRBJ1-3; D uncertain. CDR3 length equals 16 residues. V was shortened by 7 bases and J by 4 bases, with 20 bases between the two germline ends. CDR3 amino acids: CASNLQGNGRGNTIYF. In DNA, the CDR3 is TGTGCCAGCAATCTACAAGGGAATGGAAGAGGAAACACCATATATTTT.

The J gene is TRBJ2-3, the V gene TRBV5-5, with TRBD1 matching over 10 bases. The trim removed 4 bases at V and 4 bases at J, leaving 9 bases unmatched. This CDR3 spans 16 amino acids. Looked up from germline, CDR1 is SGHKS and CDR2 is YYEKEE (reference sequence). The CDR3 sequence: CASSGGQGGIADTQYF. The CDR3 DNA is TGTGCCAGCAGCGGAGGACAGGGGGGAATCGCAGATACGCAGTATTTT.

The V call is TRBV3-1, the J call TRBJ2-5; 10 nucleotides line up with TRBD1. The DNA end is a closer match to TRBJ2-1, so the J assignment may be wrong. In germline, CDR1 is LGHDT, CDR2 YNNKEL (reference sequence). This CDR3 has 16 residues. The CDR3: CASSPPGQGWIGEQFF. The CDR3 nucleotides are TGTGCCAGCAGCCCGCCGGGACAGGGGTGGATTGGTGAGCAGTTCTTC.

V is TRBV18 and J is TRBJ2-5; no clear D. The DNA end lines up better with TRBJ2-7; the J call may be wrong. In germline, CDR1 is KGHSH, CDR2 LQKENI. CDR3 length: 14 amino acids. CDR3: CASSPPTSPYEQYV. The CDR3, as DNA: TGTGCCAGCTCACCGCCTACAAGCCCCTACGAGCAGTACGTC.

This clonotype was detected ten times or more. V and J are TRBV7-9 and TRBJ2-3, with D unclear. The germline V gene has CDR1 SEHNR and CDR2 FQNEAQ (reference sequence). This CDR3 spans 13 amino acids. With 6 bases removed from V and 1 base from J, the gap between germline ends came to 8 bases. In nucleotides, the CDR3 is TGTGCCAGCAGGTTCGTCCGCACAGATACGCAGTATTTT. It is translated as CASRFVRTDTQYF.

V is TRBV7-8 and J is TRBJ1-5; 7 bases match TRBD1. J gave up 2 bases and V 4 bases, and 8 bases lay outside the gene matches. The germline gives CDR1 SGHVS, CDR2 FQNEAQ. The CDR3 length is 16 residues. This CDR3 is CASSSERDSRNQPQHF. CDR3 bases: TGTGCCAGCAGCTCCGAGAGGGACAGCCGCAATCAGCCCCAGCATTTT.